This T cell receptor (beta chain) was retrieved from a study of OX40 agonist ivuxolimab in advanced cancers. At the level of the study: The study gave patients intravenous ivuxolimab at 0.01 to 10 mg/kg every 2 weeks. There were three patients with partial responses, one having hepatocellular carcinoma and two cutaneous melanoma.

CDR3 length equals 16 residues. With 2 bases removed from V and 2 bases from J, the gap between germline ends came to 13 bases. The germline gives CDR1 SGHVS, CDR2 FNYEAQ. Generated by immunoSEQ multiplex PCR, the TCRdb table keeps only in-frame clones and is missing some. This table has around 26,000 clones, just under 80% appearing once. The receptor was derived from an adult with an advanced solid tumor such as melanoma, head and neck, liver or kidney cancer. The specimen was CD4+ or CD8+ T cells sorted from blood, collected in a trial of the OX40 agonist ivuxolimab. This chain links TRBV7-6 with TRBJ1-5; D may be TRBD1 (6 bases). The CDR3 bases are TGTGCCAGCAGCTTAAGAGCAGGGGTGGGCAATCAGCCCCAGCATTTT. Residues: CASSLRAGVGNQPQHF.